A selection of T cell receptor beta chains follows, all from one sample in a study of T cells in Graves' hyperthyroidism and ophthalmopathy. TCRdb reanalysed the multiplex PCR reads using MiXCR and keeps one entry per CDR3 protein. The table shows a few hundred thousand distinct CDR3 sequences, with roughly 50% occurring only once. The sequencing input was peripheral blood or thyroid tissue (not recorded which). All receptors derive from a woman aged 18-35 years with Graves' hyperthyroidism. Each CDR3 is given with its conserved first and last residue. The order of the fields is V gene, clone size, D gene, J gene, CDR3 DNA, CDR3 protein. A D gene is named only where the DNA matches it firmly. For some rows the clone size is stated as once, few or many, or as a class when expanded; others skip it.

v_call: TRBV2
clone_size: few
d_call: -
j_call: TRBJ1-6
cdr3_nt: TGTGCCAGCAGTACCGACAGGAGCGCATCACCCCTCCACTTT
cdr3_aa: CASSTDRSASPLHF

v_call: TRBV20-1
clone_size: -
d_call: -
j_call: TRBJ1-2
cdr3_nt: TGCAGTGCTAGGACAAGGGGCTATGGCTGCACCTTC
cdr3_aa: CSARTRGYGCTF

v_call: TRBV12-5
clone_size: many
d_call: TRBD1
j_call: TRBJ2-7
cdr3_nt: TGTGCTAGTGGTTCCCGGGACAGAGCCTACGAGCAGTACTTC
cdr3_aa: CASGSRDRAYEQYF

v_call: TRBV7-3
clone_size: many
d_call: -
j_call: TRBJ2-5
cdr3_nt: TGTGCCAGCAGCTCTTCTCTGGAAAAGGTCGACGAGACCCAGTACTTC
cdr3_aa: CASSSSLEKVDETQYF

v_call: TRBV12-3/TRBV12-4
clone_size: many
d_call: -
j_call: TRBJ1-1
cdr3_nt: TGTGCCAGCAGTTTGTACTCTGGGAACACTGAAGCTTTCTTT
cdr3_aa: CASSLYSGNTEAFF

v_call: TRBV11-2
clone_size: -
d_call: -
j_call: TRBJ1-1
cdr3_nt: TGTGCCAGCAGCTTAGGACCAGGGATGGCTTTCTTT
cdr3_aa: CASSLGPGMAFF

v_call: TRBV19
clone_size: many
d_call: TRBD2
j_call: TRBJ2-2
cdr3_nt: TGTGCCAGTAAGGGAAGCGGGAGGGACACCGGGGAGCTGTTTTTT
cdr3_aa: CASKGSGRDTGELFF

v_call: TRBV6-1
clone_size: many
d_call: -
j_call: TRBJ2-7
cdr3_nt: TGTGCCAGCAGTGAAATGCCCGGGGAGCAGTACTTC
cdr3_aa: CASSEMPGEQYF

v_call: TRBV5-1
clone_size: -
d_call: TRBD1
j_call: TRBJ2-3
cdr3_nt: TGCGCCAGCAGGGACAGGGCCCCAGATACGCAGTATTTT
cdr3_aa: CASRDRAPDTQYF

v_call: TRBV20-1
clone_size: -
d_call: TRBD2
j_call: TRBJ2-3
cdr3_nt: TGCAGTGCTCCAGACCCGGGACTAGCGGGAGGCGAGGCGCAGTATTTT
cdr3_aa: CSAPDPGLAGGEAQYF

v_call: TRBV7-2
clone_size: -
d_call: -
j_call: TRBJ1-1
cdr3_nt: TGTGCCAGCAGCTCCGTAGCGAGACTAGCGGGGGCCGGGACAATTACTGAAGCTTTCTTT
cdr3_aa: CASSSVARLAGAGTITEAFF

v_call: TRBV29-1
clone_size: -
d_call: -
j_call: TRBJ2-7
cdr3_nt: TGCAGTGAAGACAGTGGTAACTACGAGCAGTACTTC
cdr3_aa: CSEDSGNYEQYF

v_call: TRBV24-1
clone_size: -
d_call: TRBD2
j_call: TRBJ2-7
cdr3_nt: TGTGCCACCAGTGATACTAGCGGGAGCTCCTACAATGAGCAGTACTTC
cdr3_aa: CATSDTSGSSYNEQYF

v_call: TRBV24-1
clone_size: many
d_call: TRBD1
j_call: TRBJ2-5
cdr3_nt: TGTGCCACCAGTGATTTGCTCCGGGACAGGGGGCAAGAGACCCAGTACTTC
cdr3_aa: CATSDLLRDRGQETQYF

v_call: TRBV3-1
clone_size: -
d_call: TRBD2
j_call: TRBJ2-3
cdr3_nt: TGTGCCAGCAGCCCAGGACTAGCGGGACGATCAGATACGCAGTATTTT
cdr3_aa: CASSPGLAGRSDTQYF

v_call: TRBV4-3
clone_size: many
d_call: -
j_call: TRBJ1-1
cdr3_nt: TGCGCCAGCAGCCAGGGTTTTTCGAACACTGAAGCTTTCTTT
cdr3_aa: CASSQGFSNTEAFF

v_call: TRBV6-1
clone_size: many
d_call: TRBD1
j_call: TRBJ1-2
cdr3_nt: TGTGCCAGCAACGTCGACAGGGGGAGAAACTATGGCTACACCTTC
cdr3_aa: CASNVDRGRNYGYTF

v_call: TRBV7-2
clone_size: -
d_call: TRBD1
j_call: TRBJ1-1
cdr3_nt: TGTGCCAGCAGCCCAAGCGGGGGACAGGTCACTGAAGCTTTCTTT
cdr3_aa: CASSPSGGQVTEAFF

v_call: TRBV15
clone_size: -
d_call: -
j_call: TRBJ1-2
cdr3_nt: TGTGCCACCAGCAAGGGGAGCTTCGTTAACTATGGCTACACCTTC
cdr3_aa: CATSKGSFVNYGYTF

v_call: TRBV29-1
clone_size: -
d_call: -
j_call: TRBJ2-7
cdr3_nt: TGCAGCGTTGAAGATCGACGGAACAGCTCCTACGAGCAGTACTTC
cdr3_aa: CSVEDRRNSSYEQYF

v_call: TRBV7-9
clone_size: -
d_call: -
j_call: TRBJ2-3
cdr3_nt: TGTGCCAGCAGCCCCCGGGAGCGCACAGATACGCAGTATTTT
cdr3_aa: CASSPRERTDTQYF

v_call: TRBV7-6
clone_size: -
d_call: -
j_call: TRBJ2-7
cdr3_nt: TGTGCCAGCAGCAGGGCCTATGGGCCGAGCTACGAGCAGTACTTC
cdr3_aa: CASSRAYGPSYEQYF

v_call: TRBV19
clone_size: many
d_call: TRBD1
j_call: TRBJ1-2
cdr3_nt: TGTGCCAGTAGTCCTAGGGACAGAACTCTATTCGGCTACACCTTC
cdr3_aa: CASSPRDRTLFGYTF

v_call: TRBV5-6
clone_size: -
d_call: -
j_call: TRBJ2-7
cdr3_nt: TGTGCCAGCAGCTTATGGGAAGGCAATGAGCAGTACTTC
cdr3_aa: CASSLWEGNEQYF

v_call: TRBV12-3/TRBV12-4
clone_size: many
d_call: -
j_call: TRBJ1-2
cdr3_nt: TGTGCCAGCAGTTTTCCCCAGGGTTACTATGGCTACACCTTC
cdr3_aa: CASSFPQGYYGYTF

v_call: TRBV7-3
clone_size: -
d_call: TRBD2
j_call: TRBJ2-3
cdr3_nt: TGTGCCAGCAGCTTTCTCCCCGGACTAGGGCATGGAGATACGCAGTATTTT
cdr3_aa: CASSFLPGLGHGDTQYF

v_call: TRBV4-3
clone_size: many
d_call: -
j_call: TRBJ2-7
cdr3_nt: TGCGCCAGCAGCCAAGAGCGGGGTCCCTACGAGCAGTACTTC
cdr3_aa: CASSQERGPYEQYF

v_call: TRBV2
clone_size: many
d_call: -
j_call: TRBJ1-5
cdr3_nt: TGTGCCAGCAGTGAAGAGGGTTATTGGGTGTCGGATCAGCCCCAGCATTTT
cdr3_aa: CASSEEGYWVSDQPQHF

v_call: TRBV9
clone_size: -
d_call: -
j_call: TRBJ1-4
cdr3_nt: TGTGCCAGCAGCGCTAAAGAGGGACGGGACCCGAATGAAAAACTGTTTTTT
cdr3_aa: CASSAKEGRDPNEKLFF

v_call: TRBV7-8
clone_size: once
d_call: -
j_call: TRBJ2-7
cdr3_nt: TGTGCCAGCAGGCCGGGACACTTCTACGAGCAGTACTTC
cdr3_aa: CASRPGHFYEQYF

v_call: TRBV5-4
clone_size: -
d_call: TRBD1
j_call: TRBJ1-4
cdr3_nt: TGCGCCAGCAGCCACCAATCCGGGACAGGGGGCGCAATAGGTGAAAAACTGTTTTTT
cdr3_aa: CASSHQSGTGGAIGEKLFF

v_call: TRBV7-9
clone_size: -
d_call: -
j_call: TRBJ1-4
cdr3_nt: TGTGCCAGCAGCCCTGACACCGGGGCAACTAATGAAAAACTGTTTTTT
cdr3_aa: CASSPDTGATNEKLFF

v_call: TRBV7-8
clone_size: -
d_call: TRBD1
j_call: TRBJ2-6
cdr3_nt: TGTGCCAGCAGGCTGACAGGGGGCAACGTCCTGACTTTC
cdr3_aa: CASRLTGGNVLTF

v_call: TRBV9
clone_size: -
d_call: -
j_call: TRBJ1-2
cdr3_nt: TGTGCACTGGGGGGCAGTGCCCTCAATGGCTACACCTTC
cdr3_aa: CALGGSALNGYTF

v_call: TRBV20-1
clone_size: once
d_call: -
j_call: TRBJ1-1
cdr3_nt: TGCAGTGCTAGTGTAGCGGGAGTTGACACCGAAGCTTTCTTT
cdr3_aa: CSASVAGVDTEAFF

v_call: TRBV24-1
clone_size: many
d_call: -
j_call: TRBJ2-5
cdr3_nt: TGTGCCACCAGCGGGCCACGAGGGGAGACCCAGTACTTC
cdr3_aa: CATSGPRGETQYF

v_call: TRBV12-3/TRBV12-4
clone_size: many
d_call: -
j_call: TRBJ2-5
cdr3_nt: TGTGCCAGCAGTCCAAGAGGGGAGACCCAGTACTTC
cdr3_aa: CASSPRGETQYF

v_call: TRBV7-9
clone_size: -
d_call: -
j_call: TRBJ2-3
cdr3_nt: TGTGCCAGCAGCTTAAAGGGGCTTCCAGATACGCAGTATTTT
cdr3_aa: CASSLKGLPDTQYF

v_call: TRBV7-9
clone_size: -
d_call: -
j_call: TRBJ2-5
cdr3_nt: TGTGCCAGCAGTTCCCACCCGGGAAGGAGTCAAGAGACCCAGTACTTC
cdr3_aa: CASSSHPGRSQETQYF

v_call: TRBV12-5
clone_size: -
d_call: TRBD1
j_call: TRBJ2-7
cdr3_nt: TGTGCTAGAGGTTTGGTACTCGGTACCCTCGCGGACAGGGGGTCCTACGAGCAGTACTTC
cdr3_aa: CARGLVLGTLADRGSYEQYF

v_call: TRBV27
clone_size: few
d_call: -
j_call: TRBJ2-7
cdr3_nt: TGTGCCAGCAGTTTCGTCGGTAGGGACGAGCAGTACTTC
cdr3_aa: CASSFVGRDEQYF

v_call: TRBV6-5
clone_size: many
d_call: -
j_call: TRBJ1-1
cdr3_nt: TGTGCCAGCAAAGGCCCGGAGAACACTGAAGCTTTCTTT
cdr3_aa: CASKGPENTEAFF

v_call: TRBV11-3
clone_size: -
d_call: TRBD2
j_call: TRBJ2-7
cdr3_nt: TGTGCCAGCAGAGCTCTAGCGGGAGCCTACGAGCAGTACTTC
cdr3_aa: CASRALAGAYEQYF

v_call: TRBV5-1
clone_size: -
d_call: TRBD2
j_call: TRBJ2-1
cdr3_nt: TGCGCCAGCAGCGGACTAGCGGGAGTAGGTTACAATGAGCAGTTCTTC
cdr3_aa: CASSGLAGVGYNEQFF

v_call: TRBV19
clone_size: many
d_call: -
j_call: TRBJ2-7
cdr3_nt: TGTGCCAGTAGTACCGGCCGGGGCGAGCAGTACTTC
cdr3_aa: CASSTGRGEQYF

v_call: TRBV7-9
clone_size: many
d_call: -
j_call: TRBJ2-2
cdr3_nt: TGTGCCAGCAGCGGTTCCGGGAACACCGGGGAGCTGTTTTTT
cdr3_aa: CASSGSGNTGELFF

v_call: TRBV19
clone_size: many
d_call: -
j_call: TRBJ2-7
cdr3_nt: TGTGCCAGTAGCCCGGGGAAGGCCTACGAGCAGTACTTC
cdr3_aa: CASSPGKAYEQYF

v_call: TRBV24-1
clone_size: few
d_call: TRBD2
j_call: TRBJ2-3
cdr3_nt: TGTGCCACCAGTGATGCGGGAGTGTTGGCAGATACGCAGTATTTT
cdr3_aa: CATSDAGVLADTQYF

v_call: TRBV4-1
clone_size: few
d_call: -
j_call: TRBJ2-7
cdr3_nt: TGCGCCAGCAGCCAATCACGGGGGGCATACGAGCAGTACTTC
cdr3_aa: CASSQSRGAYEQYF

v_call: TRBV7-6
clone_size: few
d_call: -
j_call: TRBJ2-7
cdr3_nt: TGTGCCAGCAGCAGGGGGGTCGACGAGCAGTACTTC
cdr3_aa: CASSRGVDEQYF

v_call: TRBV29-1
clone_size: -
d_call: TRBD1
j_call: TRBJ2-5
cdr3_nt: TGCAGCATCCTGACAGGGGAGGACGAGACCCAGTACTTC
cdr3_aa: CSILTGEDETQYF

v_call: TRBV24-1
clone_size: -
d_call: TRBD2
j_call: TRBJ2-5
cdr3_nt: TGTGCCACCAGTGAACGCCCGGGACTAGCGAACCAAGAGACCCAGTACTTC
cdr3_aa: CATSERPGLANQETQYF

v_call: TRBV29-1
clone_size: few
d_call: -
j_call: TRBJ1-3
cdr3_nt: TGCAGCGTTGTCGCCCGAACTGGAAACACCATATATTTT
cdr3_aa: CSVVARTGNTIYF

v_call: TRBV12-3/TRBV12-4
clone_size: -
d_call: -
j_call: TRBJ1-2
cdr3_nt: TGTGCCAGCACTACAATGGGGGCAGCTAACTATGGCTACACCTTC
cdr3_aa: CASTTMGAANYGYTF

v_call: TRBV29-1
clone_size: -
d_call: -
j_call: TRBJ2-2
cdr3_nt: TGCAGCGTGGGCGAAAACACCGGAGAGCTGGTTTTT
cdr3_aa: CSVGENTGELVF

v_call: TRBV5-1
clone_size: many
d_call: -
j_call: TRBJ1-2
cdr3_nt: TGCGCCAATATAGACTATGGCCACACCTTC
cdr3_aa: CANIDYGHTF

v_call: TRBV12-3/TRBV12-4
clone_size: many
d_call: -
j_call: TRBJ1-5
cdr3_nt: TGTGCCAGCAGAACCGGGACGACTCAGCCCCAGCATTTT
cdr3_aa: CASRTGTTQPQHF

v_call: TRBV29-1
clone_size: -
d_call: TRBD1
j_call: TRBJ2-5
cdr3_nt: TGCAGCGTTGAAGATACAGGGGGAGAGACCCAGTACTTC
cdr3_aa: CSVEDTGGETQYF

v_call: TRBV10-3
clone_size: -
d_call: -
j_call: TRBJ1-1
cdr3_nt: TGTGCCATCAGTGTAGGACAGATGAACACTGAAGCTTTCTTT
cdr3_aa: CAISVGQMNTEAFF